The entry below gives a single T cell receptor (beta chain) sequence along with its context. Antigen specificity is unknown. TCRalpha and TCRbeta libraries used 5'RACE with constant-segment primers and UMIs. TCRdb redid the calling of the 5' RACE reads with MiXCR, one entry per CDR3 protein. This sample carries roughly 480,000 distinct CDR3 sequences, nearly 25% of them seen once, and the ten largest clones take 12%. The CDR3 sequence is 14 residues long. The V gene's germline CDR1 is SGHTA and CDR2 FQGTGA. The ends were cut back, 2 bases at V and 5 bases at J, with 12 bases in the middle. The source of the sample is a study of T-cell memory formation after mild COVID-19. On the study more broadly: Across donors, TCR clusters were largely donor specific. Whole-study findings and limits: Pre-infection memory contained some responding clones, which suggested that cross-reactive memory had joined. CD4+ bias marked clones expanding day 15 to 37, unlike balanced contracting clones.

This clonotype was obtained from an adult woman who had mild COVID-19 (a few samples of this study predate the infection). Cell type and time point are not known. Sequencing input: PBMCs or a T cell subset sorted from them (not recorded which). The chain joins TRBV7-3 to TRBJ1-1; D perhaps matches TRBD1 (5 bases). The DNA for the CDR3 is TGTGCCAGCAGCTTAGCAGGGAAAGTGACTGAAGCTTTCTTT. Translating gives CASSLAGKVTEAFF.